Listed below are T cell receptor beta chains from one sample, sequenced in a study of blood T cells in healthy people across ages. TCRdb ran MiXCR on the 5' RACE reads and lists one entry per CDR3 protein. This table has more than 800,000 distinct CDR3 sequences, 45% appearing once. The specimen was blood. The receptors here all came from a woman aged 60 to 75 in good health. CDR3s include the opening cysteine and the closing phenylalanine or tryptophan. D genes are given only for firm matches. Expanded clones get a size class; other rows say once, few or many, or leave the size out.

abundance	v_gene	d_gene	j_gene	CDR3aa	CDR3nt
-	TRBV20-1	TRBD2	TRBJ2-7	CSASSGRGREQYF	TGCAGTGCTAGTAGCGGGAGGGGTCGCGAGCAGTACTTC
-	TRBV20-1	TRBD2	TRBJ2-7	CSARAASGSPYEQYF	TGCAGTGCTAGAGCGGCTAGCGGGAGCCCCTACGAGCAGTACTTC
-	TRBV29-1	TRBD2	TRBJ2-1	CSVNGLAGYNEQFF	TGCAGCGTGAACGGACTAGCGGGATACAATGAGCAGTTCTTC
few	TRBV7-2	TRBD2	TRBJ2-5	CASSLLGGRGETQYF	TGTGCCAGCAGCTTACTCGGCGGGAGAGGGGAGACCCAGTACTTC
-	TRBV28	TRBD2	TRBJ2-7	CASSSPGTSGRREQYF	TGTGCCAGCAGTTCCCCGGGGACTAGCGGGAGAAGGGAGCAGTACTTC
-	TRBV5-5	-	TRBJ2-1	CASSSPFLGEQFF	TGTGCCAGCAGCTCCCCTTTTCTGGGTGAGCAGTTCTTC
-	TRBV5-1	-	TRBJ2-7	CASNPRGSNSYEQYF	TGCGCCAGCAACCCAAGGGGATCAAACTCCTACGAGCAGTACTTC
-	TRBV12-3/TRBV12-4	-	TRBJ2-4	CASSSGRGRYF	TGTGCCAGCAGTTCGGGACGTGGCAGGTACTTC
-	TRBV29-1	-	TRBJ2-2	CSVEDVKNTGELFF	TGCAGCGTTGAAGATGTAAAGAACACCGGGGAGCTGTTTTTT
-	TRBV4-1	-	TRBJ2-5	CASSQDGAGREQETRYF	TGCGCCAGCAGCCAAGATGGAGCTGGGAGAGAACAAGAGACCCGGTACTTC
-	TRBV20-1	-	TRBJ2-7	CSARVLNYEQYF	TGCAGTGCTAGAGTTCTGAACTACGAGCAGTACTTC
many	TRBV29-1	TRBD2	TRBJ2-7	CSVVRTSGFYEQYF	TGCAGCGTTGTGAGGACTAGCGGTTTCTACGAGCAGTACTTC
-	TRBV24-1	-	TRBJ2-3	CATSSGEEDTQYF	TGTGCCACCAGTTCGGGAGAGGAGGATACGCAGTATTTT
-	TRBV7-8	-	TRBJ2-7	CASSLVGSGREQYF	TGTGCCAGCAGCTTAGTTGGGAGTGGGAGAGAGCAGTACTTC
few	TRBV3-1	TRBD1	TRBJ1-2	CASSPNAGTGAGYYGYTF	TGTGCCAGCAGCCCCAACGCGGGGACAGGGGCCGGTTACTATGGCTACACCTTC
-	TRBV20-1	-	TRBJ1-1	CSARDQGRGEAFF	TGCAGTGCTAGAGATCAGGGAAGGGGTGAAGCTTTCTTT
-	TRBV4-1	TRBD2	TRBJ2-4	CASSLGTTSLEQYF	TGCGCCAGCAGCCTCGGGACTACCAGCTTGGAGCAGTACTTC
few	TRBV20-1	TRBD1	TRBJ2-1	CSATDRGPVQFF	TGCAGTGCAACGGACAGGGGTCCGGTGCAGTTCTTC
few	TRBV6-5	-	TRBJ2-7	CASTAPGTAYEQYF	TGTGCCAGCACAGCACCCGGGACGGCCTACGAGCAGTACTTC
-	TRBV4-2	TRBD2	TRBJ2-3	CAGSQTSGSADTQYF	TGTGCCGGCAGCCAGACTAGCGGGAGTGCAGATACGCAGTATTTT
-	TRBV12-3/TRBV12-4	TRBD2	TRBJ2-7	CASSPQLREGEQYF	TGTGCCAGCAGTCCACAACTCCGGGAGGGCGAGCAGTACTTC
few	TRBV7-2	-	TRBJ2-7	CASSLQQVLSTYEQYF	TGTGCCAGCAGCCTACAACAGGTCCTCTCTACCTACGAGCAGTACTTC
-	TRBV5-1	-	TRBJ2-3	CASSWTSAPDTQYF	TGCGCCAGCAGCTGGACTTCTGCCCCAGATACGCAGTATTTT
-	TRBV11-2	TRBD1	TRBJ2-7	CASSLDRDSYEQYF	TGTGCCAGCAGCTTGGACAGGGACTCCTACGAGCAGTACTTC
-	TRBV27	TRBD1	TRBJ2-3	CASSLFVLGQGQDTQYF	TGTGCCAGCAGTTTATTCGTGCTGGGACAGGGGCAAGATACGCAGTATTTT
-	TRBV5-1	TRBD2	TRBJ2-3	CASTLALAGGDTQYF	TGCGCCAGCACCTTGGCATTAGCGGGAGGGGATACGCAGTATTTT
-	TRBV7-2	-	TRBJ2-3	CASRPGRNHIDTQYF	TGTGCCAGCAGACCCGGACGGAACCATATAGATACGCAGTATTTT
few	TRBV20-1	-	TRBJ2-1	CSANQPVWNEQFF	TGCAGTGCCAACCAGCCCGTATGGAATGAGCAGTTCTTC
-	TRBV3-1	-	TRBJ2-4	CASSQDFGPKPIQYF	TGTGCCAGCAGCCAAGATTTTGGACCCAAACCGATTCAGTACTTC
few	TRBV12-3/TRBV12-4	TRBD2	TRBJ2-1	CASSYPLSGSGDEQFF	TGTGCCAGCAGTTACCCTCTTAGCGGGAGTGGGGATGAGCAGTTCTTC
-	TRBV7-8	TRBD1	TRBJ1-5	CASSTSRGDSGQPQHF	TGTGCCAGCAGCACGTCCAGGGGGGACTCTGGTCAGCCCCAGCATTTT
-	TRBV27	TRBD2	TRBJ2-3	CASTPGLAYTDTQYF	TGTGCCAGCACTCCCGGACTAGCCTACACAGATACGCAGTATTTT